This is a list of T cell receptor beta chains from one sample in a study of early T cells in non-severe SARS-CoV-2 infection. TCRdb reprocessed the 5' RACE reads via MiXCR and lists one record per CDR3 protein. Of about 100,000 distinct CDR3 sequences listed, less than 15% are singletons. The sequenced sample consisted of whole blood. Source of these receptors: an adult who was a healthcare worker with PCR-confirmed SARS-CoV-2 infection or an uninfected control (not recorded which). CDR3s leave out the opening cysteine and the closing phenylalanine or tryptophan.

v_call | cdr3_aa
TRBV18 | ASSPAGTNYGYT
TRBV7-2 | ASSLGGAPYEQY
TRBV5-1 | ASSLEPRTGTYEQY
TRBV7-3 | ASSLGASNTEAF
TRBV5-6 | ASSLSGTPNPYEQY
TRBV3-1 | ASSPKAGAYYTGELF
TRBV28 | ASSRWGTDTQY
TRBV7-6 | ASSSQANTEAF
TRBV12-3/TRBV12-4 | ASSPTSLGHNEQF
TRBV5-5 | ASSPTSGDEQY
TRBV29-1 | SVDRGSQETQY
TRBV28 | ASSLEVPNTGELF
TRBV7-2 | ASSTRPGTDTQY
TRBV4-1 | ASSQEPTGDQY
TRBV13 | ASSSGFGEAF
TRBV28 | ASSLGQKETQY
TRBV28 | ASSPPGYGYT
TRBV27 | ASNSLQKTEAF
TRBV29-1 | SGGAGLVTEAF
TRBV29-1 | SVEGTGRTDTQY
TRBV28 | ASKPGTGHRPQH
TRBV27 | ASSFSGQSTNEQF
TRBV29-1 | SALTGGVGYEQY
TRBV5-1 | ASSLSQTGEKLF
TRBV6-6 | ASYSQGDEQY
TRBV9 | ASSVQGSSDTQY
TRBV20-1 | SAPTLAPPVAF
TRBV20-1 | SAGRGVGGTQY
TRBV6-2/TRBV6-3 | ASNRPSGGAHTGELF
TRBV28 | ASRSGANVLT
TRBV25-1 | ASAPTGGSSPLH
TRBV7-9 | ASSRTGQNTEAF
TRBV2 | ASSAYGAYEQY
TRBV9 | ASSQRPTGVVYEQY
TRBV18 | ASSPQKDTQY
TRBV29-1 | SGTENTGELF
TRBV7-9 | ASSRQGAGYNSPLH
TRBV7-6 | ASSPQGDYSPLH
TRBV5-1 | ASSLAQQETQY
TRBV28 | ASSPLMVNTEAF